This T cell receptor (beta chain) was recovered during a study of blood T cells in healthy people across ages. The authors isolated at least 6.5 million PBMCs per sample. For the second PCR, which ran for 7 to 11 cycles, a sample-barcoded 5' primer and a J-beta primer mix were used. CDR3-containing paired-end reads numbered at least 2.5 million in each sample. TCRdb used MiXCR to reprocess the 5' RACE reads, holding one entry per CDR3 protein. The sample has some 730,000 distinct CDR3 sequences, about a fifth seen once. The CDR3 totals 17 residues. The J segment lost 2 bases and the V segment lost 3 bases, leaving 9 bases of the junction unmatched.

Material for sequencing was blood. The chain joins TRBV12-3 or TRBV12-4 to TRBJ2-3, with 9 bases that match TRBD2. The TCR sequence derives from a man aged 65 to 85 in good health. CDR3 bases: TGTGCCAGCAGTTTCGGGTCTAGCGGGGCTCTCACAGATACGCAGTATTTT. As protein: CASSFGSSGALTDTQYF.